This T cell receptor (beta chain) came from a study of blood T cells in healthy people across ages (dated by TCRdb to between 2014 and 2017). About the full investigation: In model experiments, template switching captured about one uniquely barcoded TCR beta cDNA molecule for every two T cells. Using deep sequencing normalized with unique cDNA molecular identifiers, the study measured how TCR beta repertoire diversity changes with age. Four age groups were formed from the donors: young (average approximately 15 years), middle-aged (less than 40), aged (about 62) and long-lived (approximately 80). For two donors (one aged 18 to 30 and one aged 80 or older), the study analyzed two additional independent replicas of 1 million unique cDNA reads from the same blood draw. Points the paper makes about the study in general: Compared with the aged group, the long-lived group had more naive CD4+ T cells, fewer expanded clones and increased TCR diversity, suggesting age selection. Because donor CMV infection status was unknown, age-related changes in expanded clonotypes were potentially confounded. Estimates of total diversity based on one million sequenced T cells were regarded as lower bounds and as underestimates. A strong correlation was found between observed TCR beta diversity and the percentage of naive T cells measured by flow cytometry. Bulk unsorted PBMC profiling prevented conclusive comparison of naive and antigen-experienced compartments. As age increased, observed TCR beta diversity per million T cells dropped in a roughly linear way, and a significant reduction was already evident by age 40.

Preparation of the library involved 5' RACE. Sequenced using an Illumina HiSeq 2500. A second PCR of roughly 7 to 11 cycles was run with a J-beta primer mix and a sample-barcoded 5' primer. Each TCR beta cDNA molecule received a unique molecular identifier from a template-switch 5' adaptor carrying 12 random nucleotides. Each sample yielded at least 2.5 million CDR3-containing paired-end reads. First-strand cDNA synthesis was performed from all RNA using the Mint cDNA synthesis kit, with priming by a TRBC-specific oligonucleotide. After uracil-DNA glycosylase treatment, a first 18-cycle PCR used universal primers M1SS and BC2_uni_R on all cDNA. The paper's processing steps were these. For normalization, 1 million high-quality reads were randomly selected from each sample, with every read carrying a distinct molecular identifier. Reads sharing molecular identifiers were discarded rather than binned into consensus sequences. CDR3 identification, clonotype clustering and error correction used MiTCR with a Q25 quality threshold and the strictest error-elimination algorithm. Lower-bound total TCR beta diversity was estimated with a nonparametric unseen species model using Euler transformation. TCRdb reprocessed the public reads (quality trimming at Q25 with fastp, clone calling with MiXCR) and kept in-frame beta chains. Each entry merges the rows of one CDR3 protein and shows their most common DNA and genes. TCRdb, not the authors, supplied the V and J calls. This sample gives about 1 million distinct CDR3 sequences in total; under 30% of them show up just once. Clones ranked in the top ten supply approximately 0.75% of the sample.

The donors were roughly 39 Caucasian individuals from Russia, aged roughly 6 to 100 years, who were systemically healthy. Ten milliliters of peripheral blood were collected from each donor into EDTA-treated Vacutainer tubes. PBMCs were isolated by Ficoll-Paque density-gradient centrifugation, with at least 7 million obtained per sample. Total RNA was extracted from PBMCs with Trizol reagent, with at least 5 micrograms obtained per sample. For every donor, flow cytometry on a PBMC aliquot measured the percentage of naive CD45RAhigh/CD27high T cells. From the cysteine up to the phenylalanine, the CDR3 has a length of 15 residues. Only the CDR3 region is kept as DNA, spanning 45 bases read in frame from base 1. As for this clonotype: Its antigen is currently not known. Germline is not matched at one junction end, which may reflect a read error.

The data were also submitted as part of a second study, on T cells of mothers and their children. As described in the second report: Nine systemically healthy Caucasian individuals served as donors, namely three mothers together with their six children. cDNA synthesis used all of the extracted RNA, with around 1.6 ug of RNA in each 15 ul reaction. Sample barcodes and 2-4 random nucleotides were added via the M1S primer in the second PCR. More than 8 million TCR beta CDR3 reads were obtained from each mother, and millions of reads were obtained from each child. TCR recombination output is similarly shaped by thymic selection in related and unrelated pairs, with a minor effect exerted by inherited differences. Normalized repertoire overlap was always slightly but never significantly higher in related than unrelated mother-child pairs. Persistent microchimeric T cell clones were not detected, at a sensitivity of around 99 clones per million clonotypes. Deep NGS was used in the study to compare the TCR beta repertoires of mothers and children and to look for features that separate related mother-child pairs from unrelated individuals. On average, the children were approximately 11 +/- 4 years old, while the mothers were about 40 +/- 4 years old. After adapter ligation was performed with NEBNext reagents, the libraries were sequenced on an Illumina HiSeq 2000 with 100+100 nt paired-end reads. To avoid cross-contamination, the mother libraries and the child libraries were prepared a month apart and sequenced in separate runs. Each donor had between 500,000 and 2,000,000 distinct TCR beta clonotypes identified. Naive TCR beta clonotypes were estimated from low-frequency clonotypes matched to each donor's FACS-determined naive share, without sorting.

The source is a girl aged 2-10 years in good health. In this chain, TRBV12-3 or TRBV12-4 is recombined with TRBJ2-1; 6 matching bases give a weak D call of TRBD1. Sequencing was done on a sample of blood. The CDR3 in this case is CASSTGQSSCNEQFF. The nucleotide sequence is given as TGTGCCAGCAGTACCGGACAGAGCTCCTGCAATGAGCAGTTCTTC.